The next 8 T cell receptor beta chains were all read from a single sample in a study of blood T cell repertoires in COVID-19. TCRdb's table, derived via immunoSEQ multiplex PCR, lists solely in-frame clones and lacks some. The sample has around 420,000 clones; roughly 90% are singletons. Specimen: PBMCs or T cells enriched from blood (not recorded which). Receptors were obtained from a woman aged 40 to 55 with acute COVID-19.

In this sample, this clone turned up a few times. The V call is TRBV30, the J call TRBJ1-2; no firm D call. The CDR3 runs to 13 residues. V lost 0 bases and J 4 bases, leaving 9 bases between the germline ends. The germline V gene has CDR1 GTSNPN and CDR2 SVGIG (reference sequence). CDR3 DNA: TGTGCCTGGAGTGTAGCACAGAGCTATGGCTACACCTTC. This sequence encodes CAWSVAQSYGYTF.

This chain connects TRBV6-5 to TRBJ1-6; perhaps TRBD1 as D (6 bases). The length of the CDR3 is 14 residues. V was pared by 4 bases and J by 3 bases, with 7 bases between. Germline values: CDR1 MNHEY, CDR2 SVGAGI. CDR3 coding DNA: TGTGCCAGCAGTTCGGACAGCTATAATTCACCCCTCCACTTT. Its translation is CASSSDSYNSPLHF.

CDR3 in DNA: TGTGCCAGCAGCGGAACAGGGGGTGGTAACTATGGCTACACCTTC. It encodes CASSGTGGGNYGYTF. This sequence joins TRBV5-5 and TRBJ1-2, with 8 bases that match TRBD1. The CDR3 runs to 15 residues. The germline V gene encodes CDR1 SGHKS and CDR2 YYEKEE (reference sequence). Trimming removed 4 bases from V and 1 base from J; junction bases left unmatched: 6.

The genes are TRBV20-1 and TRBJ1-2; D is possibly TRBD1 (6 bases). Germline CDR1 DFQATT, CDR2 SNEGSKA (reference sequence). The CDR3 consists of 11 residues. V gave up 4 bases and J gave up 7 bases, with 10 bases separating them. The CDR3 is CSATPGAGYTF. As DNA, the CDR3 is TGCAGTGCTACCCCAGGGGCTGGCTACACCTTC.

The table lists this clone with a count of one. The rearrangement uses TRBV24-1 and TRBJ2-5, with 12 positions matching TRBD1. There are 16 residues in the CDR3. Trimming took 10 bases from V and 4 from J; bases not matched to a gene: 12. Per germline, CDR1 KGHDR and CDR2 SFDVKD. CDR3 nucleotide sequence: TGTGCCACAGCCGGGACAGGGGGCGCGGGGGGAGAGACCCAGTACTTC. This encodes CATAGTGGAGGETQYF.

This sequence joins TRBV19 and TRBJ2-1, with 9 bases that match TRBD2. With V trimmed by 5 bases and J by 6 bases, 29 bases remained unmatched. The CDR3 contains 22 residues. From germline, CDR1 is LNHDA and CDR2 SQIVND (reference sequence). CDR3 nucleotides: TGTGCCAGTAGTTGGGTTCTGGAGGGGGCAGGTTCTCTAGCGGGGCTCATCAATGAGCAGTTCTTC. Protein: CASSWVLEGAGSLAGLINEQFF.

The CDR3 region has the DNA TGTGCCAGCAATGAGGGGGTAGCAGATACGCAGTATTTT. Translating it yields CASNEGVADTQYF. The rearrangement joins TRBV28 to TRBJ2-3, with a tentative D call TRBD1 (6 bases). The germline V and J ends were trimmed by 7 bases and 4 bases, with 12 bases remaining between them. The CDR3 covers 13 residues. In germline, CDR1 is MDHEN, CDR2 SYDVKM. Filled out from reference TRBV28 and TRBJ2-3, the complete variable domain reads DVKVTQSSRYLVKRTGEKVFLECVQDMDHENMFWYRQDPGLGLRLIYFSYDVKMKEKGDIPEGYSVSREKKERFSLILESASTNQTSMYLCASNEGVADTQYFGPGTRLTVL.

V is TRBV30 and J is TRBJ2-1; TRBD1 aligns across 10 bases. The CDR3 is made up of 14 amino acids. V shed 4 bases and J 6 bases; nucleotides not matched to a gene: 6. Per the germline V gene, CDR1 is GTSNPN and CDR2 is SVGIG (reference sequence). CDR3 in amino acids: CAWNRDRGPNEQFF. CDR3 nucleotides: TGTGCCTGGAACCGGGACAGGGGCCCCAATGAGCAGTTCTTC.